Following are 5 T cell receptor beta chains from one sample sequenced in a study of graft-versus-host responses after intestinal transplantation. Clones were sequenced by immunoSEQ multiplex PCR, and TCRdb holds only the in-frame ones, with some missing. The data show some 120,000 clones, around nine tenths seen once. Antigens for these TCRs are unknown. The sample consisted of unstimulated CD4+ T cells sorted from spleen or lymph node cells, taken before intestinal transplant. Receptors originate from a human donor who received an intestinal transplant.

The chain uses TRBV30 and TRBJ1-4, with unresolved D. This CDR3 has 14 amino acids. The germline V gene has CDR1 GTSNPN and CDR2 SVGIG (reference sequence). The ends were cut back, 3 bases at V and 2 bases at J, with 10 bases in the middle. Here the CDR3 DNA reads TGTGCCTGGAGCGCGATTCGGACTAATGAAAAACTGTTTTTT. Translated: CAWSAIRTNEKLFF.

This clone was seen only once. The chain couples TRBV5-1 to TRBJ2-5, with a tentative D call TRBD2 (5 bases). The ends were cut back, 4 bases at V and 1 base at J, with 11 bases in the middle. The germline V gene has CDR1 SGHRS and CDR2 YFSETQ. This CDR3 has 14 residues. Here the CDR3 DNA reads TGCGCCAGCAGCCTGGGAGCGTTCCAAGAGACCCAGTACTTC. Translating gives CASSLGAFQETQYF.

V gene TRBV2 combines with J gene TRBJ1-1, with 10 bases fitting TRBD1. CDR3 length equals 15 residues. Germline V gene data show CDR1 as SNHLY and CDR2 as FYNNEI. The ends lost 10 bases at V and 4 bases at J; junction bases unmatched: 12. In DNA, the CDR3 is TGTGCCACCGGTAGAGCTGGGACAGGGGCCACTGAAGCTTTCTTT. It translates to CATGRAGTGATEAFF.

The V and J genes are TRBV9 and TRBJ1-2, with D perhaps TRBD1 (5 bases). Trimming left V 4 bases short and J 4 bases short, with 17 bases between. The CDR3 has 15 amino acids. Germline CDR1 SGDLS, CDR2 YYNGEE. DNA for the CDR3: TGTGCCAGCAGCACAACCTCCAGGGTGGCCTATGGCTACACCTTC. It yields the protein CASSTTSRVAYGYTF.

Regarding this clone: In the same sample, other DNA sequences code for this CDR3. The chain uses TRBV19 and TRBJ1-2; no firm D call. Between the trimmed V and J ends, which lost 4 bases and 8 bases, there was a span of 11 bases. Germline CDR1 and CDR2: LNHDA and SQIVND (reference sequence). The CDR3 spans 12 residues. CDR3 DNA sequence: TGTGCCAGTAGTAGCCCCGGGAGAGGCTACACCTTC. Its translation is CASSSPGRGYTF. Full variable domain (outside the CDR3, taken from reference TRBV19 and TRBJ1-2): DGGITQSPKYLFRKEGQNVTLSCEQNLNHDAMYWYRQDPGQGLRLIYYSQIVNDFQKGDIAEGYSVSREKKESFPLTVTSAQKNPTAFYLCASSSPGRGYTFGSGTRLTVV.